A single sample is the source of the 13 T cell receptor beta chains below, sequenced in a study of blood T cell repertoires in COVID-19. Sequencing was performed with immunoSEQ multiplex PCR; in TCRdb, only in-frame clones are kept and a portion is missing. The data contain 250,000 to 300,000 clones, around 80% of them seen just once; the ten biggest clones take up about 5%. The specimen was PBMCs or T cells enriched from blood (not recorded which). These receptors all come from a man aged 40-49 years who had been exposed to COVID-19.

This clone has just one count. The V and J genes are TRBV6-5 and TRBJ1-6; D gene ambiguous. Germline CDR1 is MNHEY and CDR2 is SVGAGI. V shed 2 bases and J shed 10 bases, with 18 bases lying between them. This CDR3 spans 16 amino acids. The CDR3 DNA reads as TGTGCCAGCAGTTACGGGTTGGGAGAGAAGCGGTCACCCCTCCACTTT. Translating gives CASSYGLGEKRSPLHF.

For the CDR3, the DNA is TGTGCCAGCGGATGGGGAGGGGGTCAGCCCCAGCATTTT. Amino acid sequence: CASGWGGGQPQHF. The chain has TRBV6-5 and TRBJ1-5, with a tentative D call TRBD1 (6 bases). Between the trimmed V and J ends, which lost 8 bases and 6 bases, there was a span of 14 bases. The germline V gene has CDR1 MNHEY and CDR2 SVGAGI. The CDR3 runs to 13 residues.

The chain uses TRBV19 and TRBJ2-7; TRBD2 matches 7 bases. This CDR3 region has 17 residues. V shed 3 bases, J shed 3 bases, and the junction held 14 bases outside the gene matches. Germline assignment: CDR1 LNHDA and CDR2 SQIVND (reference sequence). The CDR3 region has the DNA TGTGCCAGTAGTATCCCTTGGTCAGGCGGGAGTCTCTACGAGCAGTACTTC. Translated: CASSIPWSGGSLYEQYF.

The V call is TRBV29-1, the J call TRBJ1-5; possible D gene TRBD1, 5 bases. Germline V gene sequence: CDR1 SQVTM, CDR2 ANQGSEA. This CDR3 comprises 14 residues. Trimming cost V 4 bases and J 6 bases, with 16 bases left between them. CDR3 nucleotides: TGCAGCGTTGCTAGGGGAGGGGCCGGTCAGCCCCAGCATTTT. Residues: CSVARGGAGQPQHF.

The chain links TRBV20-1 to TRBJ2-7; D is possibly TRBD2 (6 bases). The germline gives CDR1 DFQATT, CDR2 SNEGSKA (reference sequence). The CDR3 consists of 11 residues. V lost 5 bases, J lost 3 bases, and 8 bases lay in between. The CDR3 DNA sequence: TGCAGTGCTCACGGGGGCTACGAGCAGTACTTC. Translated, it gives CSAHGGYEQYF.

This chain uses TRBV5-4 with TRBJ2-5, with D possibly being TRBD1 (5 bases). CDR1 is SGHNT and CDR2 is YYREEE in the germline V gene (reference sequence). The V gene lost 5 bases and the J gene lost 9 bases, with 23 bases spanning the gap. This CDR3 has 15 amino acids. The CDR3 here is CASSLRSVAEGAQYF. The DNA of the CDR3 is TGTGCCAGCAGTCTCAGATCTGTGGCCGAAGGGGCCCAGTACTTC.

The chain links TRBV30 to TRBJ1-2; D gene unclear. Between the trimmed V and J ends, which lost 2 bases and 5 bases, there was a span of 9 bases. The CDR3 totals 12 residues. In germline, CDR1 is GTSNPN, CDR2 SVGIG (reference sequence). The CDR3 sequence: CAWSSNQYGYTF. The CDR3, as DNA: TGTGCCTGGAGTAGTAATCAGTATGGCTACACCTTC.

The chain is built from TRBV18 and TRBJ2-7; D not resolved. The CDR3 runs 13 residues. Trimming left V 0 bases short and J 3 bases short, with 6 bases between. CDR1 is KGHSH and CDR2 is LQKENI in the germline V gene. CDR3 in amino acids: CASSPPTVYEQYF. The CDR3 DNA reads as TGTGCCAGCTCACCACCTACAGTCTACGAGCAGTACTTC. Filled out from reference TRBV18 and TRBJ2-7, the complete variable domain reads NAGVMQNPRHLVRRRGQEARLRCSPMKGHSHVYWYRQLPEEGLKFMVYLQKENIIDESGMPKERFSAEFPKEGPSILRIQQVVRGDSAAYFCASSPPTVYEQYFGPGTRLTVT.

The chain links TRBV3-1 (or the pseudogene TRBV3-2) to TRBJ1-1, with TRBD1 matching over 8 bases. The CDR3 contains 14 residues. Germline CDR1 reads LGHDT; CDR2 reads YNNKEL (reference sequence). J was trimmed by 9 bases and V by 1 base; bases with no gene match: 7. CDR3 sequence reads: CASSQVGQGIKAFF. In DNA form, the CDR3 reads TGTGCCAGCAGCCAAGTCGGACAGGGTATCAAAGCTTTCTTT.

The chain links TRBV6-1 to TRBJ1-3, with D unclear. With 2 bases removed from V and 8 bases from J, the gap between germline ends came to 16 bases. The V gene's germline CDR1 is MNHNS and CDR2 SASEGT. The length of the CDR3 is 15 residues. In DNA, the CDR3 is TGTGCCAGCAGTGAATATACCGGCCGGGGAGACACCATATATTTT. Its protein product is CASSEYTGRGDTIYF.

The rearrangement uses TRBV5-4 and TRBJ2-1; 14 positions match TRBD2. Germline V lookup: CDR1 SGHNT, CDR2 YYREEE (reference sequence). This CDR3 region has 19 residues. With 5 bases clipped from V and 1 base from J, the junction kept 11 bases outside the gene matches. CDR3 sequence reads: CASSSGGTSGRRSYNEQFF. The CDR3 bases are TGTGCCAGCAGTTCCGGTGGGACTAGCGGGAGAAGGTCCTACAATGAGCAGTTCTTC.

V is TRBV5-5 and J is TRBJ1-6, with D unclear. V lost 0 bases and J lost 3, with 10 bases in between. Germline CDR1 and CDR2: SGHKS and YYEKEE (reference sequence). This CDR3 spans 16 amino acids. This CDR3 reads CASSLVRGLYNSPLHF. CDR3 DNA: TGTGCCAGCAGCTTGGTCAGAGGTCTCTATAATTCACCCCTCCACTTT.

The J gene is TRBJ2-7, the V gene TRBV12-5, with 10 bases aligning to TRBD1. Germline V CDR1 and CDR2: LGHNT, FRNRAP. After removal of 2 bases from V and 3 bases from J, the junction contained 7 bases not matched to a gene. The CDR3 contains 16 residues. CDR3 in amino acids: CASGLFLGQGFYEQYF. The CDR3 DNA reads TGTGCTAGTGGTTTGTTCTTGGGACAGGGGTTCTACGAGCAGTACTTC.